What follows is one T cell receptor (beta chain) and its context. Its antigen is unidentified. Some clones are missing from TCRdb's copy, which holds only in-frame ones; the method was immunoSEQ multiplex PCR. Of around 160,000 clones in the sample, about 87% were seen once. This entry comes from a study of T cell responses to AZD1222 COVID-19 vaccine. Study context: Both about-4-week and about-12-week second-dose recipients were combined.

Study-level results: Baseline testing showed seropositivity in only a handful of AZD1222 recipients. CD4 TCRs associated with vaccination spanned spike, dominating at 160-218 and 743-854.

The V gene's germline CDR1 is SGHTA and CDR2 FQGNSA. This CDR3 is 14 amino acids long. Trimming took 5 bases from V and 0 from J, leaving 10 bases between them. The sample consisted of peripheral blood, taken on day 0 of AZD1222 vaccination. This sequence joins TRBV7-2 and TRBJ1-1; possibly TRBD1 for D (5 bases). This clonotype originated in an adult in good health. The CDR3 DNA reads TGTGCCAGCAGCCCAGCGACAGTGAACACTGAAGCTTTCTTT. Amino acids: CASSPATVNTEAFF.